In its sample, the clone carrying this TCR beta chain was seen many times. What it recognizes is unknown. The sample comes from a study of T cells in Graves' hyperthyroidism and ophthalmopathy. Study background: At the time of initial diagnosis and before any treatment, peripheral blood was collected.

The study, taken as a whole, reports: The majority of expanded thyroid clonotypes above 0.001 also appeared in blood.

From RNA transcripts, TCR beta CDR3 regions were amplified. The HTBI set primed first-round TCR CDR3 RT-PCR. TCRdb re-called the multiplex PCR reads with MiXCR, one entry per CDR3 protein. The sample records about 680,000 distinct CDR3 sequences, 35% being singletons. On the basis of clinical symptoms, serum thyroxine and TRAb, thyroid ultrasound and orbital computed tomography, diagnoses were made. The CDR3 is 15 residues long. The V and J ends lost 6 bases and 8 bases respectively, with 25 bases between them. From germline, CDR1 is DFQATT and CDR2 SNEGSKA (reference sequence). This TCR was recovered from a woman aged 40 to 50 with Graves' hyperthyroidism. The chain links TRBV20-1 to TRBJ1-2; D is possibly TRBD1 (5 bases). Sequences were obtained from blood. CDR3 protein: CSARLKTGTHNGYTF. DNA of the CDR3: TGCAGTGCGAGACTGAAAACCGGGACCCATAACGGCTACACCTTC.